This T cell receptor beta chain stems from a study of CD8 T cells in ankylosing spondylitis. General study results and limits: Relatively scarce in peripheral blood, disease-linked clones were CD8+. In ankylosing spondylitis patients, matched synovial fluid reportedly showed significant enrichment of disease-linked clones. Some of the motif variants had earlier been found in reactive arthritis patients' fluid and blood. Blood from ankylosing spondylitis patients appeared to carry a characteristic roughly eight-variant TCR beta motif.

About this clonotype itself: Its specificity is unknown.

Each TCR beta library was made by quantitative 5'-RACE that incorporated molecular barcodes. One entry per CDR3 protein, called by TCRdb with MiXCR from the 5' RACE reads. The top ten clones hold about a sixth of a sample with almost 400,000 distinct CDR3 sequences, around 20% of them seen once. This TCR was sampled from a male donor with ankylosing spondylitis. Sequencing was performed on blood, either unsorted or a sorted T cell fraction (not recorded which).

CDR3 nucleotide sequence: TGCGCCAGCAGCTGGGCGGGGGGCGCGGACAATGAGCAGTTCTTC. Protein: CASSWAGGADNEQFF. The gene calls are TRBV5-1 and TRBJ2-1; 8 nucleotides line up with TRBD2. This CDR3 has 15 residues. The V gene's germline CDR1 is SGHRS and CDR2 YFSETQ. The trim removed 3 bases at V and 5 bases at J, leaving 7 bases unmatched.